The 15 T cell receptor beta chains below come from one sample, sequenced in a study of cytomegalovirus exposure and HLA in healthy donors. Vbeta (60) and Jbeta (13) primers were used in the PCR. Sequencing was performed with immunoSEQ multiplex PCR; in TCRdb, only in-frame clones are kept and a portion is missing. The sample includes some 130,000 clones, 60% to 85% seen only once; the top ten take approximately 0.9%. Sequenced input: PBMCs. The receptors here all came from a man aged 18-30 years in good health and CMV-seronegative.

V gene TRBV18 combines with J gene TRBJ1-1, with D possibly being TRBD1 (5 bases). Trimming stripped 3 bases from V and 0 bases from J, with 11 bases between. Germline V CDR1 and CDR2: KGHSH, LQKENI. The CDR3 is 15 amino acids. The CDR3 loop is CASSPLGGVNTEAFF. DNA for the CDR3: TGTGCCAGCTCACCCTTGGGGGGGGTGAACACTGAAGCTTTCTTT.

J is TRBJ2-7 and V is TRBV29-1, with a weak D call TRBD2 (5 bases). V was pared by 2 bases and J by 5 bases, with 10 bases between. The V gene's germline CDR1 is SQVTM and CDR2 ANQGSEA. The CDR3 runs 12 residues. Written as DNA, the CDR3 is TGCAGCGTTGAAAGAGGGTACGACGAGCAGTACTTC. This codes for CSVERGYDEQYF.

The table lists this clone with a count of one. Other DNA sequences in the same sample also yield this CDR3. This chain joins TRBV7-2 and TRBJ1-1, with 12 nucleotides matching TRBD1. Germline CDR1 and CDR2: SGHTA and FQGNSA. This CDR3 is built from 18 residues. Germline trimming cut 5 bases from V and 1 base from J; bases unmatched to any gene: 11. CDR3 sequence (DNA): TGTGCCAGCAGCCCCAAGGCGGGACAGGGGGCGTGGAACACTGAAGCTTTCTTT. It specifies CASSPKAGQGAWNTEAFF.

This clone has only a few counts. The chain recombines TRBV5-1 with TRBJ2-5, with 7 positions matching TRBD1. Looked up from germline, CDR1 is SGHRS and CDR2 is YFSETQ. V was pared by 4 bases and J by 0 bases, with 3 bases of the junction left unmatched. The CDR3 runs 14 residues. CDR3 loop: CASSIQGYQETQYF. In DNA form, the CDR3 reads TGCGCCAGCAGCATACAGGGGTACCAAGAGACCCAGTACTTC.

The table lists this clone with a few counts. The rearrangement uses TRBV6-1 and TRBJ1-1; D unclear. Germline V lookup: CDR1 MNHNS, CDR2 SASEGT. The CDR3 is 14 residues long. Trimming removed 1 base at V and 1 base at J, with 7 bases between. This chain's CDR3 is CASSEVRQNTEAFF. CDR3 DNA sequence: TGTGCCAGCAGTGAAGTGCGACAGAACACTGAAGCTTTCTTT.

This chain's CDR3 is CASSEEDSTEAFF. As DNA, the CDR3 is TGTGCCAGCAGCGAGGAGGACAGCACTGAAGCTTTCTTT. The J gene is TRBJ1-1, the V gene TRBV9, with D possibly being TRBD1 (6 bases). CDR1 and CDR2 (germline): SGDLS, YYNGEE. V gave up 3 bases and J gave up 4 bases, with 10 bases separating them. This CDR3 region has 13 residues. The full variable domain, its missing parts supplied by reference TRBV9 and TRBJ1-1, is DSGVTQTPKHLITATGQRVTLRCSPRSGDLSVYWYQQSLDQGLQFLIQYYNGEERAKGNILERFSAQQFPDLHSELNLSSLELGDSALYFCASSEEDSTEAFFGQGTRLTVV.

This clone came up once. This rearrangement joins TRBV6-1 to TRBJ2-7, with unresolved D. Per germline, CDR1 MNHNS and CDR2 SASEGT. The CDR3 sequence is 12 residues long. V gave up 5 bases and J gave up 5 bases, with 10 bases separating them. The CDR3 sequence is CASSSLTDEQYF. The CDR3 nucleotides read TGTGCCAGCAGTTCCTTAACAGACGAGCAGTACTTC.

The chain is built from TRBV21-1 and TRBJ1-1; the D call of TRBD1 is as the table states it, not checked on the DNA. TRBV21-1 is recorded as a pseudogene. The CDR3 spans 17 residues. The CDR3 DNA is TGTGCCAGCAGCAAAGCCCTTTCCGACAGCACCAACACTGAAGCTTTCTTT. Its translation: CASSKALSDSTNTEAFF.

The rearrangement joins TRBV5-1 to TRBJ1-3, with no clear D. The CDR3 covers 14 residues. Trimming left V 1 base short and J 7 bases short, with 12 bases between. Germline CDR1 and CDR2: SGHRS and YFSETQ. CDR3 nucleotides: TGCGCCAGCAGCTTGTACGGGGTTGGGAACACCATATATTTT. It codes for CASSLYGVGNTIYF.

The chain uses TRBV18 and TRBJ2-1; TRBD1 might be the D (6 bases). From germline, CDR1 is KGHSH and CDR2 LQKENI. Trimming left V 1 base short and J 2 bases short, with 9 bases between. This CDR3 is 15 amino acids long. In nucleotides, the CDR3 is TGTGCCAGCTCACCACTCGCAGGGGCCTACAATGAGCAGTTCTTC. Its protein product is CASSPLAGAYNEQFF.

The rearrangement links TRBV27 to TRBJ2-1; 10 nucleotides align to TRBD1. CDR3 size: 15 residues. V was clipped by 6 bases and J by 7 bases; unmatched bases: 9. CDR1 is MNHEY, CDR2 SMNVEV, per germline (reference sequence). The CDR3 bases are TGTGCCAGCAGCGGGACAGGGGCAACGGGTAATGAGCAGTTCTTC. This codes for CASSGTGATGNEQFF.

In regard to this clone: Compared with germline, one end of the junction differs, possibly owing to a read error. The CDR3, as DNA: TGTTCCAGCAGCTCTCCCGGGACAGGGAACTACGAGCAGTACTTC. Protein product: CSSSSPGTGNYEQYF. The rearrangement links TRBV7-9 to TRBJ2-7, with 9 bases identical to TRBD1. The CDR3 sequence is 15 residues long. Germline loops: CDR1 SEHNR, CDR2 FQNEAQ (reference sequence).

V and J are TRBV15 and TRBJ1-3; TRBD1 matches 11 bases. The CDR3 is made up of 17 amino acids. V lost 2 bases to trimming and J lost 0 bases; unmatched junction nucleotides: 3. Germline lookup yields CDR1 LNHNV and CDR2 YYDKDF (reference sequence). The chain's CDR3 is CATSRKGTGGSGNTIYF. CDR3 DNA sequence: TGTGCCACCAGCAGAAAAGGGACAGGGGGCTCTGGAAACACCATATATTTT.

Of note for this clone: An end of the junction does not agree with germline; a read error may underlie this. The chain links TRBV7-7 to TRBJ2-3; D call uncertain. From germline, CDR1 is SSHAT and CDR2 FNYEAQ (reference sequence). This CDR3 has 14 amino acids. CDR3 loop: CASSLSLSTDTQYF. The DNA for the CDR3 is TGTGCTAGCAGTCTTAGCTTGAGTACAGATACGCAGTATTTT.

The chain is built from TRBV7-9 and TRBJ1-4, with TRBD1 identical over 11 bases. The CDR3 runs 15 residues. Germline CDR1 is SEHNR and CDR2 is FQNEAQ (reference sequence). The junction had 5 bases not matched to a gene; V was cut back by 3 bases and J by 8 bases. DNA for the CDR3: TGTGCCAGCAGCTTGGGACAGGGGGTGGAGGAAAAACTGTTTTTT. Residues: CASSLGQGVEEKLFF. Full variable domain (outside the CDR3, taken from reference TRBV7-9 and TRBJ1-4): DTGVSQNPRHKITKRGQNVTFRCDPISEHNRLYWYRQTLGQGPEFLTYFQNEAQLEKSRLLSDRFSAERPKGSFSTLEIQRTEQGDSAMYLCASSLGQGVEEKLFFGSGTQLSVL.